The 26 T cell receptor beta chains below come from one sample, sequenced in a study of blood T cell repertoires in COVID-19. Method: immunoSEQ multiplex PCR; TCRdb's copy keeps in-frame clones and lacks some. The repertoire includes about 160,000 clones, 75% to 90% of them detected once, and roughly 3% sits in the top ten. Sequenced sample: peripheral blood. The receptor set was obtained from a human donor with acute or convalescent COVID-19. The donor label of this sample is uncertain.

The table lists this clone with a count of one. This chain uses TRBV4-1 with TRBJ1-6; TRBD1 matches 8 bases. V dropped 0 bases and J dropped 0; count of bases not matched to a gene: 13. Germline-derived CDR1 and CDR2 are MGHRA and YSYEKL. The CDR3 covers 21 residues. The CDR3 sequence: CASSQDGGRDRSSSYNSPLHF. The CDR3 bases are TGCGCCAGCAGCCAAGATGGGGGCCGGGACAGGTCGAGCTCCTATAATTCACCCCTCCACTTT.

This clone was detected a few times. This rearrangement joins TRBV14 to TRBJ1-4, with D maybe TRBD1 (5 bases). CDR1 and CDR2 from the germline V gene are SGHDN and FVKESK. Trimming shortened V by 0 bases and J by 6 bases, and 14 bases separated the two germline ends. The CDR3 has 16 residues. CDR3 nucleotide sequence: TGTGCCAGCAGCCAAGATCGGGGGGTAATGGATGAAAAACTGTTTTTT. Protein: CASSQDRGVMDEKLFF.

The chain recombines TRBV7-2 with TRBJ1-2; unclear D gene. The CDR3 has 15 residues. With 5 bases removed from V and 7 bases from J, the gap between germline ends came to 20 bases. Germline-derived CDR1 and CDR2 are SGHTA and FQGNSA. The CDR3 nucleotides are TGTGCCAGCAGCCCCGGGCAGGTGGGTAGCGGTGGCTACACCTTC. This gives the protein CASSPGQVGSGGYTF.

The chain couples TRBV7-2 to TRBJ2-2, with D unresolved. Germline CDR1 is SGHTA and CDR2 is FQGNSA. The CDR3 sequence is 16 residues long. V was trimmed by 2 bases and J by 0 bases, leaving 10 bases between them. CDR3 DNA sequence: TGTGCCAGCAGCTTACGCAGTACCACGAACACCGGGGAGCTGTTTTTT. This encodes CASSLRSTTNTGELFF.

CDR3 sequence (DNA): TGCGCCAGCAGCCCAGTTGGAGAAGCCAAAAACATTCAGTACTTC. It translates to CASSPVGEAKNIQYF. The gene calls are TRBV4-1 and TRBJ2-4; the D is unclear. Trimming shortened V by 4 bases and J by 0 bases, and 10 bases separated the two germline ends. This CDR3 is 15 amino acids long. The germline V gene encodes CDR1 MGHRA and CDR2 YSYEKL.

The J gene is TRBJ2-4, the V gene TRBV6-5; D remains ambiguous. The germline V gene encodes CDR1 MNHEY and CDR2 SVGAGI. The CDR3 has 16 residues. V was cut by 2 bases and J by 1 base, with 12 bases left in between. CDR3: CASSYGSLGAKNIQYF. In DNA, the CDR3 is TGTGCCAGCAGTTACGGCAGCCTCGGGGCCAAAAACATTCAGTACTTC.

The chain has TRBV19 and TRBJ2-7, with D perhaps TRBD2 (5 bases). Germline V gene data show CDR1 as LNHDA and CDR2 as SQIVND (reference sequence). The CDR3 spans 16 residues. The V and J ends lost 0 bases and 2 bases respectively, with 14 bases between them. CDR3 nucleotide sequence: TGTGCCAGTAGTATAGATGCGTCGGGATTAACCTACGAGCAGTACTTC. Its protein product is CASSIDASGLTYEQYF. The full variable domain, its missing parts supplied by reference TRBV19 and TRBJ2-7, is DGGITQSPKYLFRKEGQNVTLSCEQNLNHDAMYWYRQDPGQGLRLIYYSQIVNDFQKGDIAEGYSVSREKKESFPLTVTSAQKNPTAFYLCASSIDASGLTYEQYFGPGTRLTVT.

The chain uses TRBV28 and TRBJ2-7; 14 bases align to TRBD2. V lost 7 bases, J lost 6 bases, and 5 bases stayed unmatched. Germline V gives CDR1 MDHEN, CDR2 SYDVKM. The CDR3 loop spans 14 amino acids. The CDR3 nucleotides are TGTGCCAGCAAACCGACTAGCGGGGGGGGCGAGCAGTACTTC. This codes for CASKPTSGGGEQYF.

V usage is TRBV6-5 and J usage is TRBJ1-1; D perhaps matches TRBD1 (6 bases). The germline V and J ends were trimmed by 2 bases and 4 bases, with 14 bases remaining between them. This CDR3 spans 15 amino acids. CDR1 is MNHEY and CDR2 is SVGAGI in the germline V gene. The CDR3 nucleotides are TGTGCCAGCAGTTACGGTCGGGGGGCACTCACTGAAGCTTTCTTT. Amino acids: CASSYGRGALTEAFF.

J is TRBJ2-5 and V is TRBV7-2; 14 bases are shared with TRBD2. This CDR3 comprises 16 residues. CDR1 and CDR2 (germline): SGHTA, FQGNSA. V trimming: 5 bases; J trimming: 1 base; junction bases outside the gene matches: 3. The CDR3, as DNA: TGTGCCAGCAGCGAGGGGACTAGCGGGGGCCAAGAGACCCAGTACTTC. This sequence encodes CASSEGTSGGQETQYF.

The chain combines TRBV30 with TRBJ2-3; TRBD2 agrees at 13 bases. Germline V lookup: CDR1 GTSNPN, CDR2 SVGIG (reference sequence). Trimming removed 2 bases from V and 2 bases from J; junction bases left unmatched: 7. The CDR3 has 17 amino acids. CDR3 nucleotide sequence: TGTGCCTGGAGTTCGAGGACTAGCGGGAGACCCACAGATACGCAGTATTTT. It encodes CAWSSRTSGRPTDTQYF.

This clone occurred once. The chain combines TRBV6-5 with TRBJ2-1, with 13 nucleotides matching TRBD2. The J segment lost 10 bases and the V segment lost 2 bases, leaving 8 bases of the junction unmatched. Per germline, CDR1 MNHEY and CDR2 SVGAGI. This CDR3 is built from 16 residues. In nucleotides, the CDR3 is TGTGCCAGCAGTTACCAACTAGCGGGGGGGCGAAGGGAGCAGTTCTTC. Its protein is CASSYQLAGGRREQFF.

The chain is built from TRBV28 and TRBJ1-3; tentatively, D is TRBD1 (6 bases). Per germline, CDR1 MDHEN and CDR2 SYDVKM. This CDR3 comprises 14 residues. Trimming took off 4 bases at V and 8 bases at J, with 15 bases between the two ends. This CDR3 is CASSSQGSSYTIYF. CDR3 nucleotides: TGTGCCAGCAGTTCGCAGGGGTCCTCATACACCATATATTTT.

The chain combines TRBV3-1 (or the pseudogene TRBV3-2) with TRBJ2-7, with 10 bases identical to TRBD1. Trimming cost V 3 bases and J 5 bases; bases outside gene matches: 7. The CDR3 is 15 residues long. Germline assignment: CDR1 LGHDT and CDR2 YNNKEL (reference sequence). The CDR3 loop reads CASSHHRDRGHEQYF. In DNA form, the CDR3 reads TGTGCCAGCAGCCACCACCGGGACAGGGGCCACGAGCAGTACTTC.

This clone was recorded only once. The gene calls are TRBV25-1 and TRBJ2-3; 7 positions match TRBD1. V lost 4 bases and J lost 0; bases outside the gene matches: 7. Per the germline V gene, CDR1 is MGHDK and CDR2 is SYGVNS. This CDR3 comprises 16 residues. The CDR3 bases are TGTGCCAGCAGTGCCCGGGACAGTCCTAGCACAGATACGCAGTATTTT. Protein sequence: CASSARDSPSTDTQYF.

The CDR3 DNA reads as TGTGCCAGCTCACCACTCACTCCTCCAGGACTAAACGGCACCGGGGAGCTGTTTTTT. Residues: CASSPLTPPGLNGTGELFF. V and J are TRBV18 and TRBJ2-2, with D possibly matching TRBD2 (6 bases). CDR3 length: 19 residues. V was pared by 1 base and J by 4 bases, with 22 bases between. Per the germline V gene, CDR1 is KGHSH and CDR2 is LQKENI.

This clone was found a few times. V gene TRBV29-1 combines with J gene TRBJ1-4, with D possibly being TRBD1 (5 bases). Trimming pared 4 bases from V and 8 bases from J, leaving 20 bases between. This CDR3 has 15 amino acids. Germline values: CDR1 SQVTM, CDR2 ANQGSEA. The CDR3: CSVVPPGREGEKLFF. In DNA, the CDR3 is TGCAGCGTTGTTCCCCCGGGCAGGGAGGGAGAAAAACTGTTTTTT.

This chain links TRBV4-1 with TRBJ2-7, with 9 bases identical to TRBD1. This CDR3 comprises 15 residues. J was trimmed by 5 bases and V by 1 base; bases with no gene match: 6. Germline loops: CDR1 MGHRA, CDR2 YSYEKL. CDR3 sequence reads: CASSQVGTGRDEQYF. The CDR3 nucleotides are TGCGCCAGCAGCCAAGTTGGGACAGGGCGGGACGAGCAGTACTTC.

The chain employs TRBV5-8 and TRBJ2-5; TRBD1 is a possible D gene (5 bases). The CDR3 length is 14 residues. Trimming stripped 3 bases from V and 4 bases from J, with 13 bases between. Germline assignment: CDR1 SGHTS and CDR2 YDEGEE. The CDR3 region has the DNA TGTGCCAGCAGCTGGGCAGGGCTCCTAGAGACCCAGTACTTC. Translated, it gives CASSWAGLLETQYF.

The genes are TRBV7-8 and TRBJ2-6; the match to TRBD1 covers 8 bases. CDR3 length equals 19 residues. Germline V gene data show CDR1 as SGHVS and CDR2 as FQNEAQ. V shed 5 bases, J shed 0 bases, and the junction held 12 bases outside the gene matches. The CDR3 sequence is CASSHRTRTGSSGANVLTF. In DNA, the CDR3 is TGTGCCAGCAGCCACCGAACTAGGACAGGGTCCTCTGGGGCCAACGTCCTGACTTTC.

This chain links TRBV10-3 with TRBJ2-7, with D maybe TRBD2 (5 bases). The ends were cut back, 5 bases at V and 3 bases at J, with 17 bases in the middle. CDR3 size: 15 residues. Germline loops: CDR1 ENHRY, CDR2 SYGVKD. The CDR3 bases are TGTGCCATCAGTCCTTTACAAGGGAGTAACTACGAGCAGTACTTC. Its protein product is CAISPLQGSNYEQYF.

The rearrangement joins TRBV6-5 to TRBJ1-6; TRBD1 agrees at 8 bases. In germline, CDR1 is MNHEY, CDR2 SVGAGI. This CDR3 is 16 amino acids long. V was pared by 0 bases and J by 7 bases, with 5 bases of the junction left unmatched. As DNA, the CDR3 is TGTGCCAGCAGTTACTCCCGGGACAGGTCGAATTCACCCCTCCACTTT. This gives the protein CASSYSRDRSNSPLHF.

The CDR3 loop reads CASSLSNEQFF. The CDR3 nucleotides read TGTGCCAGCAGCCTATCCAATGAGCAGTTCTTC. V and J are TRBV11-1 and TRBJ2-1; D is undetermined. The germline V and J ends were trimmed by 5 bases and 6 bases, with 5 bases remaining between them. Per the germline V gene, CDR1 is SGHAT and CDR2 is FQDESV (reference sequence). CDR3 length equals 11 residues.

The sample holds one count of this clone. V usage is TRBV2 and J usage is TRBJ1-2, with D hard to call. The CDR3 has 13 amino acids. Germline V gene sequence: CDR1 SNHLY, CDR2 FYNNEI. With 2 bases removed from V and 2 bases from J, the gap between germline ends came to 6 bases. This CDR3 is CASSEIRNYGYTF. CDR3 nucleotide sequence: TGTGCCAGCAGTGAAATCAGAAACTATGGCTACACCTTC.

The rearrangement uses TRBV19 and TRBJ1-1; TRBD1 aligns across 8 bases. The germline V gene encodes CDR1 LNHDA and CDR2 SQIVND (reference sequence). V shed 7 bases, J shed 0 bases, and the junction held 1 base outside the gene matches. The CDR3 spans 13 residues. The CDR3 DNA follows: TGTGCCAGTAAGGACAGGGTGAACACTGAAGCTTTCTTT. Protein sequence: CASKDRVNTEAFF. Looking up the rest from reference TRBV19 and TRBJ1-1 gives the full variable domain: DGGITQSPKYLFRKEGQNVTLSCEQNLNHDAMYWYRQDPGQGLRLIYYSQIVNDFQKGDIAEGYSVSREKKESFPLTVTSAQKNPTAFYLCASKDRVNTEAFFGQGTRLTVV.

The V and J genes are TRBV9 and TRBJ2-1, with 9 nucleotides matching TRBD2. The CDR3 extends over 16 amino acids. The V gene end was trimmed by 4 bases and the J gene end by 6 bases; junction bases not matched to a gene: 11. Germline values: CDR1 SGDLS, CDR2 YYNGEE. CDR3 loop: CASSTRGGLASNEQFF. Written as DNA, the CDR3 is TGTGCCAGCAGCACCCGAGGGGGACTAGCTTCCAATGAGCAGTTCTTC.